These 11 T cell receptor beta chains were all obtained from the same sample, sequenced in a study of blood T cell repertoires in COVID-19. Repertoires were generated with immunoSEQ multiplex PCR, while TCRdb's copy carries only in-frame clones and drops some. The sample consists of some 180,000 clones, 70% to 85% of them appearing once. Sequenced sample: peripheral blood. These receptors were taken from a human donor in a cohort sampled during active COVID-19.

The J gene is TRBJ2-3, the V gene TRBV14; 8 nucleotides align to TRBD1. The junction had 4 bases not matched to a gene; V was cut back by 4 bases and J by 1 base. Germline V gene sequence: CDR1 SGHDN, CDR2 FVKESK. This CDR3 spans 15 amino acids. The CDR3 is CASSPPGQGTDTQYF. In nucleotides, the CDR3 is TGTGCCAGCAGCCCCCCGGGACAGGGCACAGATACGCAGTATTTT.

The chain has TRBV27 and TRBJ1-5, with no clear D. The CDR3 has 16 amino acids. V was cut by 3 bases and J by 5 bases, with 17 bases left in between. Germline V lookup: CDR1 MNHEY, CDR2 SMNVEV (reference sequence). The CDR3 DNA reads TGTGCCAGCAGTTTCCGGTTCCAAGTTACGGATCAGCCCCAGCATTTT. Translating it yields CASSFRFQVTDQPQHF.

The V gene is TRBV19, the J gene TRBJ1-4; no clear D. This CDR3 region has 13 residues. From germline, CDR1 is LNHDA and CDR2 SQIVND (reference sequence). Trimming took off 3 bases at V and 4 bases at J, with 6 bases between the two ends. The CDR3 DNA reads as TGTGCCAGTAGTATTCGGGTTAATGAAAAACTGTTTTTT. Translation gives CASSIRVNEKLFF.

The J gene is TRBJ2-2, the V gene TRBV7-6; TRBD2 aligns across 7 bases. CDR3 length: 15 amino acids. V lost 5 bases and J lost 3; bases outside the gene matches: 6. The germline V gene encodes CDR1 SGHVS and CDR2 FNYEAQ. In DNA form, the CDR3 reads TGTGCCAGCAGCCCGGAGCGGGGTTACACCGGGGAGCTGTTTTTT. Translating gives CASSPERGYTGELFF.

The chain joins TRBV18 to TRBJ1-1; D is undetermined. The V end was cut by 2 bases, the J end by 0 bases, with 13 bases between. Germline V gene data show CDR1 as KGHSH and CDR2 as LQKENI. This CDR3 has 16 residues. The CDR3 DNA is TGTGCCAGCTCACCATCCGCGGGCGGGTTGAACACTGAAGCTTTCTTT. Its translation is CASSPSAGGLNTEAFF.

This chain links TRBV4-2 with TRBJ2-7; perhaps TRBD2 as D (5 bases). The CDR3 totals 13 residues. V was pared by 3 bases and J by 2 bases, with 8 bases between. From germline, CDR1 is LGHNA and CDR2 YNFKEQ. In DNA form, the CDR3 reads TGTGCCAGCAGCCAGGGAGTTACCTACGAGCAGTACTTC. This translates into CASSQGVTYEQYF.

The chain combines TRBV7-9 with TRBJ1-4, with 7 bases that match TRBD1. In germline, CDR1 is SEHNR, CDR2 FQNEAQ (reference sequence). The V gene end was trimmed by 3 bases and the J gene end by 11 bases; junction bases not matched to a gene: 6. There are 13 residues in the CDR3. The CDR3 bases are TGTGCCAGCAGCTTGGGGACAGACTGGAAACTGTTTTTT. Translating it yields CASSLGTDWKLFF. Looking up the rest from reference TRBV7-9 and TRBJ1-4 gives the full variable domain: DTGVSQNPRHKITKRGQNVTFRCDPISEHNRLYWYRQTLGQGPEFLTYFQNEAQLEKSRLLSDRFSAERPKGSFSTLEIQRTEQGDSAMYLCASSLGTDWKLFFGSGTQLSVL.

The CDR3, as DNA: TGTGCCAGCATAACATCCATGCCCAATGAAAAACTGTTTTTT. Translating gives CASITSMPNEKLFF. The rearrangement joins TRBV6-5 to TRBJ1-4; D remains ambiguous. CDR1 is MNHEY, CDR2 SVGAGI, per germline. The CDR3 covers 14 residues. V was cut by 7 bases and J by 5 bases, with 14 bases left in between.

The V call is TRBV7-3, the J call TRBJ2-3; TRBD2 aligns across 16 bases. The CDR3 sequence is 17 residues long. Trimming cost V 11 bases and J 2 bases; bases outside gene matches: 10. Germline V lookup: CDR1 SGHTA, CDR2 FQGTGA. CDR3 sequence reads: CASAPGTSGGATDTQYF. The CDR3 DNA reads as TGTGCCTCCGCCCCCGGGACTAGCGGGGGGGCCACAGATACGCAGTATTTT.

Written as DNA, the CDR3 is TGTGCCAGCAGCCCGGGATCCCGCACAGATACGCAGTATTTT. Residues: CASSPGSRTDTQYF. This rearrangement joins TRBV5-4 to TRBJ2-3, with D perhaps TRBD2 (5 bases). The CDR3 spans 14 residues. Trimming pared 4 bases from V and 1 base from J, leaving 10 bases between. CDR1 is SGHNT, CDR2 YYREEE, per germline (reference sequence).

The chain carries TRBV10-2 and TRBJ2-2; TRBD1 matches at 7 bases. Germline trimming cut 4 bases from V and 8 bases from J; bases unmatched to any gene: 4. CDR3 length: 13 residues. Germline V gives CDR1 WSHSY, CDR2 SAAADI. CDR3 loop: CASSGQGSGELFF. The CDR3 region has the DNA TGCGCCAGCAGTGGACAGGGATCGGGGGAGCTGTTTTTT.